This is a list of T cell receptor beta chains from one sample in a study of regulatory T cells in long-lasting Graves disease. TCRdb reprocessed the multiplex PCR reads with MiXCR, giving one entry per CDR3 protein. The sample carries hundreds of thousands of distinct CDR3 sequences, about a sixth recorded once. This sample was shared with a second study, whose subject was T cells in Graves' hyperthyroidism and ophthalmopathy.

Sequencing was performed on peripheral blood mononuclear cells (PBMCs), taken at new diagnosis, from a patient treated with antithyroid drugs. These receptors all stem from a man aged 35-49 years with Graves disease. CDR3s include the opening cysteine and the closing phenylalanine or tryptophan. Fields, in order: J gene, clone size, D gene, V gene, CDR3 protein, CDR3 DNA. D genes are given only for firm matches. The size entry is marked missing in some rows and otherwise reads once, few, many or a size class.

j_gene: TRBJ2-7
abundance: many
d_gene: TRBD2
v_gene: TRBV18
CDR3aa: CASSPFGLAGGEQYF
CDR3nt: TGTGCCAGCTCACCATTTGGACTAGCGGGGGGCGAGCAGTACTTC

j_gene: TRBJ1-1
abundance: many
d_gene: NA
v_gene: TRBV4-2
CDR3aa: CASSQGKNTEAFF
CDR3nt: TGTGCCAGCAGCCAAGGAAAGAACACTGAAGCTTTCTTT

j_gene: TRBJ2-1
abundance: many
d_gene: NA
v_gene: TRBV20-1
CDR3aa: CSARVSYDPEQFF
CDR3nt: TGCAGTGCTAGAGTTAGCTACGATCCAGAGCAGTTCTTC

j_gene: TRBJ2-7
abundance: many
d_gene: NA
v_gene: TRBV2
CDR3aa: CASSGLPSYEQYF
CDR3nt: TGTGCCAGTAGTGGACTCCCTTCCTACGAGCAGTACTTC

j_gene: TRBJ2-2
abundance: NA
d_gene: TRBD2
v_gene: TRBV7-2
CDR3aa: CASSLPKGTSGGTGELFF
CDR3nt: TGTGCCAGCAGCTTACCGAAGGGGACTAGCGGGGGCACCGGGGAGCTGTTTTTT

j_gene: TRBJ2-3
abundance: NA
d_gene: TRBD1
v_gene: TRBV5-1
CDR3aa: CASSHFTGTGDTDTQYF
CDR3nt: TGCGCCAGCAGCCACTTCACCGGGACAGGGGACACAGATACGCAGTATTTT

j_gene: TRBJ2-3
abundance: many
d_gene: TRBD1
v_gene: TRBV6-1
CDR3aa: CASSRDSPEVDTQYF
CDR3nt: TGTGCCAGCAGCCGGGACAGCCCTGAGGTGGATACGCAGTATTTT

j_gene: TRBJ2-7
abundance: NA
d_gene: NA
v_gene: TRBV3-1
CDR3aa: CASSQAGAETYEQYF
CDR3nt: TGTGCCAGCAGCCAAGCTGGGGCCGAAACCTACGAGCAGTACTTC

j_gene: TRBJ2-5
abundance: many
d_gene: NA
v_gene: TRBV6-1
CDR3aa: CASSEIFGQGTKVNPPETQYF
CDR3nt: TGTGCCAGCAGTGAAATATTCGGGCAGGGTACCAAAGTAAACCCGCCAGAGACCCAGTACTTC

j_gene: TRBJ2-1
abundance: many
d_gene: TRBD2
v_gene: TRBV5-1
CDR3aa: CASSRERGGKFF
CDR3nt: TGCGCCAGCAGTAGGGAGCGGGGGGGCAAGTTCTTC